This T cell receptor (beta chain) came from a study of post-analysis software for immune sequencing data. Study outcomes and limitations: Significantly lower normalized Chao1 diversity was seen in multiple sclerosis patients than in controls. Five or six TRBV segments appeared more often in patients than in controls, and TRBV5-6, TRBV5-1 and TRBV20-1 were among these.

CDR1 SEHNR and CDR2 FQNEAQ come from the germline V gene (reference sequence). The CDR3 runs 18 residues. cDNA libraries for TCR beta contained unique molecular identifiers. TCRdb reprocessed the PCR reads with MiXCR, giving one entry per CDR3 protein. The table records roughly 600,000 distinct CDR3 sequences, roughly 45% of them present only once. Note on this clonotype: Antigen: not known.

The chain combines TRBV7-9 with TRBJ2-4; 12 nucleotides align to TRBD1. The J call may not be correct, given that the DNA end is closer to TRBJ2-5. The TCR originated in a girl aged 10 to 17 with multiple sclerosis. The sample taken for sequencing was blood. The DNA for the CDR3 is TGTGCCAGCAGCCTCACCCCGGGACAGGGGGCGAACGAGGAGACCCAGTACTTC. Translating gives CASSLTPGQGANEETQYF.